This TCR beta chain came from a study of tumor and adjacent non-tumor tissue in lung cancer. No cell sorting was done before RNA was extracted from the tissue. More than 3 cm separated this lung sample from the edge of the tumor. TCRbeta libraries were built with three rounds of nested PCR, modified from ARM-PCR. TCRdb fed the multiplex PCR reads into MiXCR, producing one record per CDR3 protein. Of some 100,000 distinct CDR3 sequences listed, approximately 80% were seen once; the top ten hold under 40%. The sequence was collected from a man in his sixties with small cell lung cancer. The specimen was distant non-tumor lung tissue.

The CDR3 DNA reads as TGCGCCAGCAGACTTAGGGCAGGGGTAGGCTGCTACACCTTC. Protein product: CASRLRAGVGCYTF. The chain joins TRBV4-1 to TRBJ1-2; tentative D call: TRBD1 (6 bases). The germline gives CDR1 MGHRA, CDR2 YSYEKL. The V end was cut by 6 bases, the J end by 9 bases, with 20 bases between. The CDR3 runs to 14 residues.